The 8 T cell receptor beta chains below all came from one sample that was sequenced in a study of metastatic and nonmetastatic thyroid tumors. Patients had received no treatment of any kind before thyroid surgery. TCRdb re-called the PCR reads with MiXCR. Altogether about 7,400 clones are present, more than 2.5% being singletons, with the ten largest covering over 15%. Sequenced sample: tumor tissue. The source is a female donor with papillary thyroid cancer or a benign thyroid nodule (not recorded which). Some clones in this sample may be carry-over from other donors' samples.

This clone was picked up many times. This sequence joins TRBV7-3 and TRBJ2-3; no definite D call. In germline, CDR1 is SGHTA, CDR2 FQGTGA. The length of the CDR3 is 11 residues. V was shortened by 5 bases and J by 4 bases, with 4 bases between the two germline ends. In DNA form, the CDR3 reads TGTGCCAGCAGCCAAGCAGATACGCAGTATTTT. Its translation is CASSQADTQYF.

This clone was seen many times. The V gene is TRBV24-1, the J gene TRBJ2-1, with 13 bases lining up with TRBD2. CDR1 KGHDR and CDR2 SFDVKD come from the germline V gene. Germline trimming cut 8 bases from V and 9 bases from J; bases unmatched to any gene: 9. The CDR3 spans 15 residues. CDR3 protein: CATTSRTSGSGEQFF. The DNA of the CDR3 is TGTGCCACCACCTCTCGGACTAGCGGGAGTGGTGAGCAGTTCTTC.

This clone appeared many times. V gene TRBV3-2 combines with J gene TRBJ1-1; TRBD1, the table's D call, lacks a check against the DNA. TRBV3-2 is annotated as a pseudogene. The length of the CDR3 is 17 residues. The CDR3 nucleotides are TGTGCCAGCAGCCCTAGCCACAGGGGACCACAGAACACTGAAGCTTTCTTT. As protein: CASSPSHRGPQNTEAFF.

By share of the sample, this clone is medium-sized. The chain carries TRBV5-1 and TRBJ2-1, with 8 bases fitting TRBD2. This CDR3 has 15 residues. Germline CDR1 and CDR2: SGHRS and YFSETQ. Trimming removed 2 bases from V and 5 bases from J; junction bases left unmatched: 6. The CDR3 protein is CASSFSGSKDNEQFF. The CDR3 nucleotides are TGCGCCAGCAGCTTCAGCGGGAGTAAGGACAATGAGCAGTTCTTC.

This clone is labeled medium-sized (0.01 to 0.1%). The J gene is TRBJ2-3, the V gene TRBV5-1, with D possibly called TRBD1 or TRBD2 (5 bases each). With 3 bases removed from V and 5 bases from J, the gap between germline ends came to 16 bases. This CDR3 is built from 15 residues. CDR1 and CDR2 from the germline V gene are SGHRS and YFSETQ. In nucleotides, the CDR3 is TGCGCCAGCAGCTCCGGGACCTACATTCTAGATACGCAGTATTTT. Amino acid sequence: CASSSGTYILDTQYF.

This clone is medium-sized. The V and J genes are TRBV20-1 and TRBJ2-5, with 10 bases aligning to TRBD2. The germline V gene encodes CDR1 DFQATT and CDR2 SNEGSKA (reference sequence). The CDR3 has 16 amino acids. V was pared by 0 bases and J by 7 bases, with 11 bases of the junction left unmatched. The CDR3 DNA sequence: TGCAGTGCTAGAGAATGGAGCGGGAGGGCCTCTGGGACCCAGTACTTC. Its protein product is CSAREWSGRASGTQYF.

By share, this clone ranks as medium-sized. This chain uses TRBV6-1 with TRBJ1-4; 10 nucleotides line up with TRBD1. This CDR3 has 15 amino acids. Germline CDR1 is MNHNS and CDR2 is SASEGT. J was trimmed by 8 bases and V by 5 bases; bases with no gene match: 8. The CDR3 reads CASSPGGTGAEKLFF. The CDR3 bases are TGTGCCAGCAGTCCCGGGGGGACAGGGGCAGAAAAACTGTTTTTT.

This chain links TRBV12-3 or TRBV12-4 with TRBJ2-2; D may be TRBD2 (6 bases). The V end lost 8 bases, the J end lost 4 bases, and 20 bases lay between the germline ends. The CDR3 length is 16 residues. CDR3 coding DNA: TGTGCCAGCGGTTCTGGGACGGGGGTCGCCACCGGGGAGCTGTTTTTT. Protein product: CASGSGTGVATGELFF.